These 5 T cell receptor beta chains share one sample of origin, sequenced in a study of T-cell reconstitution after alpha-beta-depleted transplantation in children. During its preparation, the TCRbeta library received unique molecular identifiers. Each CDR3 protein is one row after TCRdb ran MiXCR on the PCR reads. The sample shows fewer than 400,000 distinct CDR3 sequences, about a fifth of them seen only once. Here the sequenced sample was PBMCs from the stem cell graft donor, taken from the stem cell graft. The receptors shown here come from a human donor who donated a stem cell graft to a child with acute myeloid leukemia.

This clonotype came up many times. This chain joins TRBV29-1 and TRBJ2-6, with 7 bases lining up with TRBD2. V lost 4 bases and J lost 1; bases outside the gene matches: 10. Germline-derived CDR1 and CDR2 are SQVTM and ANQGSEA. CDR3 size: 17 residues. The CDR3 coding sequence is TGCAGCGTTGTAGGACTAGTCCAGAGATCTGGGGCCAACGTCCTGACTTTC. This sequence encodes CSVVGLVQRSGANVLTF. Supplemented by reference TRBV29-1 and TRBJ2-6, the full variable domain reads SAVISQKPSRDICQRGTSLTIQCQVDSQVTMMFWYRQQPGQSLTLIATANQGSEATYESGFVIDKFPISRPNLTFSTLTVSNMSPEDSSIYLCSVVGLVQRSGANVLTFGAGSRLTVL.

The chain carries TRBV6-5 and TRBJ1-5; perhaps TRBD1 as D (6 bases). The V gene lost 0 bases and the J gene lost 7 bases, with 13 bases spanning the gap. Per the germline V gene, CDR1 is MNHEY and CDR2 is SVGAGI. This CDR3 is built from 15 residues. The CDR3 protein is CASSYSHRDGQPQHF. CDR3 DNA sequence: TGTGCCAGCAGTTACTCACACAGGGATGGGCAGCCCCAGCATTTT.

This chain connects TRBV3-1 to TRBJ2-6, with 8 nucleotides matching TRBD2. The CDR3 spans 20 residues. Losses at the gene ends were 0 bases for V and 0 bases for J; bases not matched to a gene: 10. Germline V gives CDR1 LGHDT, CDR2 YNNKEL (reference sequence). CDR3 nucleotides: TGTGCCAGCAGCCAAGATTATGGAGCGGGAGCCCTCTCTGGGGCCAACGTCCTGACTTTC. It encodes CASSQDYGAGALSGANVLTF.

This clonotype was counted only a few times. J is TRBJ2-7 and V is TRBV24-1; 8 bases are shared with TRBD2. V dropped 5 bases and J dropped 6; count of bases not matched to a gene: 11. The CDR3 runs 15 residues. CDR1 and CDR2 (germline): KGHDR, SFDVKD. This CDR3 reads CATSGVGAGAGEQYF. Written as DNA, the CDR3 is TGTGCCACCAGTGGAGTAGGAGCGGGAGCGGGCGAGCAGTACTTC.

Only a few counts were recorded for this clonotype. The chain combines TRBV9 with TRBJ2-7; D possibly matches TRBD1 or TRBD2 (7 bases each). Germline V gene data show CDR1 as SGDLS and CDR2 as YYNGEE. Trimming pared 3 bases from V and 2 bases from J, leaving 15 bases between. This CDR3 has 15 amino acids. In DNA form, the CDR3 reads TGTGCCAGCAGCGCGGGGGGAGGGACAGCCTACGAGCAGTACTTC. Amino acid sequence: CASSAGGGTAYEQYF.